This TCR beta chain came from a study of blood T cell repertoires in COVID-19. TCRdb's copy holds only in-frame clones and misses some; the assay was immunoSEQ multiplex PCR. The sample lists approximately 270,000 clones, about 85% seen once, with 0.87% in the top ten. The CDR3 has 18 residues. Trimming took off 7 bases at V and 2 bases at J, with 24 bases between the two ends. Germline V CDR1 and CDR2: LGHDT, YNNKEL (reference sequence). This TCR came from a human donor with COVID-19, enrolled during active disease. The donor label of this sample is uncertain. The specimen was peripheral blood. V is TRBV3-1 (or the pseudogene TRBV3-2) and J is TRBJ1-3; a possible D gene is TRBD1 (6 bases). This CDR3 reads CASTFHTPQGSAGNTIYF. The CDR3 DNA sequence: TGTGCCAGCACCTTCCACACCCCACAGGGATCGGCTGGAAACACCATATATTTT.